This T cell receptor beta chain is from a study of OX40 agonist ivuxolimab in advanced cancers. Profiling relied on immunoSEQ multiplex PCR, and the TCRdb table lists in-frame clones only, not all of them. The table has around 75,000 clones, roughly nine tenths seen once. This clone was seen more than once but under ten times. Germline V gives CDR1 SGHTS, CDR2 YDEGEE. The germline V and J ends were trimmed by 0 bases and 2 bases, with 12 bases remaining between them. The length of the CDR3 is 16 residues. V is TRBV5-8 and J is TRBJ1-5, with D possibly matching TRBD1 (5 bases). The input for sequencing was CD4+ or CD8+ T cells sorted from blood, taken in a trial of the OX40 agonist ivuxolimab. The receptor was isolated from an adult with an advanced solid tumor such as melanoma, head and neck, liver or kidney cancer. The CDR3 sequence is CASSLEGGVGNQPQHF. For the CDR3, the DNA is TGTGCCAGCAGCTTGGAGGGAGGGGTGGGCAATCAGCCCCAGCATTTT.